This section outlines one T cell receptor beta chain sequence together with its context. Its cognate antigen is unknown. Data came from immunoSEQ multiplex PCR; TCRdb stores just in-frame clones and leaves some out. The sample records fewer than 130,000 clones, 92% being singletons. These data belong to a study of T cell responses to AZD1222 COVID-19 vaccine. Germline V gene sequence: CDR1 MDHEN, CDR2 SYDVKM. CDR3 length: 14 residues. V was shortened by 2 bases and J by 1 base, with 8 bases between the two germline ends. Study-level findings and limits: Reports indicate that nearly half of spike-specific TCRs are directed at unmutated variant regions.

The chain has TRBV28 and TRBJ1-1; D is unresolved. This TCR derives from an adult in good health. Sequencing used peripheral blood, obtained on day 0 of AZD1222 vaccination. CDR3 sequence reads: CASSLIRRNTEAFF. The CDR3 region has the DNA TGTGCCAGCAGTTTAATCAGGCGGAACACTGAAGCTTTCTTT.